The 6 T cell receptor beta chains below come from one sample, sequenced in a study of cytomegalovirus exposure and HLA in healthy donors. PCR amplification relied on 60 Vbeta primers (plus 13 Jbeta primers). Measured with immunoSEQ multiplex PCR; TCRdb has only the in-frame clones, and not every one. The sample has 95,000 to 150,000 clones; roughly 77% are singletons. Sequencing was performed on PBMCs. These TCRs come from a woman aged 30 to 39 in good health and CMV-seronegative.

The chain couples TRBV9 to TRBJ2-5; possibly TRBD1 for D (6 bases). Germline CDR1 SGDLS, CDR2 YYNGEE. The CDR3 is made up of 18 amino acids. Trimming removed 3 bases from V and 6 bases from J, with 27 bases in between. CDR3: CASSEGRLGTSKRQTQYF. As DNA, the CDR3 is TGTGCCAGCAGCGAGGGCCGCCTCGGGACATCGAAGAGGCAGACCCAGTACTTC.

The V gene is TRBV30, the J gene TRBJ2-3, with D possibly matching TRBD1 (5 bases). Looked up from germline, CDR1 is GTSNPN and CDR2 is SVGIG (reference sequence). The germline V and J ends were trimmed by 3 bases and 5 bases, with 9 bases remaining between them. The CDR3 length is 12 residues. The CDR3 DNA reads as TGTGCCTGGAGCGGCCAGGGAGATACGCAGTATTTT. Its protein product is CAWSGQGDTQYF. Filled out from reference TRBV30 and TRBJ2-3, the complete variable domain reads SQTIHQWPATLVQPVGSPLSLECTVEGTSNPNLYWYRQAAGRGLQLLFYSVGIGQISSEVPQNLSASRPQDRQFILSSKKLLLSDSGFYLCAWSGQGDTQYFGPGTRLTVL.

This chain uses TRBV10-2 with TRBJ1-5, with 11 bases fitting TRBD1. Per germline, CDR1 WSHSY and CDR2 SAAADI. This CDR3 has 16 residues. With V trimmed by 6 bases and J by 1 base, 5 bases remained unmatched. CDR3 protein: CASSEDRGQSNQPQHF. CDR3 bases: TGCGCCAGCAGCGAGGACAGGGGGCAAAGCAATCAGCCCCAGCATTTT.

The chain links TRBV28 to TRBJ1-2; no firm D call. CDR1 MDHEN and CDR2 SYDVKM come from the germline V gene. V was shortened by 3 bases and J by 6 bases, with 8 bases between the two germline ends. The CDR3 sequence is 12 residues long. The CDR3 region has the DNA TGTGCCAGCAGTTTGCGCCTAGATGGCTACACCTTC. Its translation: CASSLRLDGYTF.

Only a few counts were recorded for this clone. This chain links TRBV7-9 with TRBJ2-3, with 9 bases fitting TRBD1. The CDR3 spans 13 residues. Germline V lookup: CDR1 SEHNR, CDR2 FQNEAQ (reference sequence). Losses at the gene ends were 5 bases for V and 7 bases for J; bases not matched to a gene: 4. For the CDR3, the DNA is TGTGCCAGCAGCCCTACAGGGGGCTATACGCAGTATTTT. Translation: CASSPTGGYTQYF.

The chain has TRBV5-1 and TRBJ1-2; 11 nucleotides align to TRBD1. The CDR3 loop spans 16 amino acids. Germline CDR1 reads SGHRS; CDR2 reads YFSETQ. V trimming: 4 bases; J trimming: 8 bases; junction bases outside the gene matches: 13. The chain's CDR3 is CASSMTGTGGQGGYTF. Written as DNA, the CDR3 is TGCGCCAGCAGCATGACCGGGACAGGGGGACAGGGAGGCTACACCTTC.